Shown below are 10 T cell receptor beta chains from a single sample sequenced in a study of CD8 T cells in ankylosing spondylitis. Via MiXCR, TCRdb re-called the 5' RACE reads, giving one row per CDR3 protein. The table records about 130,000 distinct CDR3 sequences, 9.3% of them present only once. Sequences were obtained from blood, either unsorted or a sorted T cell fraction (not recorded which). The receptor set was obtained from a male donor with ankylosing spondylitis or in good health (not recorded which).

This clonotype has at least ten counts. CDR3 protein: CASSFGTGRAQPQHF. CDR3 sequence (DNA): TGCGCCAGCAGCTTCGGGACAGGGAGGGCTCAGCCCCAGCATTTT. V is TRBV5-1 and J is TRBJ1-5; 9 positions match TRBD1. The junction had 6 bases not matched to a gene; V was cut back by 2 bases and J by 6 bases. The germline V gene has CDR1 SGHRS and CDR2 YFSETQ. The CDR3 sequence is 15 residues long.

This clonotype was counted ten times or more. The gene calls are TRBV28 and TRBJ2-7, with D maybe TRBD1 (6 bases). Germline CDR1 MDHEN, CDR2 SYDVKM. This CDR3 has 12 amino acids. V was shortened by 6 bases and J by 2 bases, with 8 bases between the two germline ends. CDR3: CASRDSAYEQYF. The DNA of the CDR3 is TGTGCCAGCAGGGACAGCGCCTACGAGCAGTACTTC.

This clonotype was counted between two and nine times. V gene TRBV29-1 combines with J gene TRBJ1-1; a weak D match, TRBD1 (5 bases). This CDR3 comprises 13 residues. In germline, CDR1 is SQVTM, CDR2 ANQGSEA. The ends were cut back, 7 bases at V and 0 bases at J, with 12 bases in the middle. CDR3 loop: CSAQADMNTEAFF. In nucleotides, the CDR3 is TGCAGCGCCCAGGCGGACATGAACACTGAAGCTTTCTTT.

This clonotype was picked up a small number of times. The rearrangement uses TRBV20-1 and TRBJ2-4; weak D call: TRBD2 (7 bases). Germline values: CDR1 DFQATT, CDR2 SNEGSKA (reference sequence). The CDR3 loop spans 17 amino acids. Trimming took off 5 bases at V and 0 bases at J, with 20 bases between the two ends. Here the CDR3 reads CSAGSRGGPIAKNIQYF. The CDR3 coding sequence is TGCAGTGCTGGGTCGAGGGGGGGTCCAATAGCCAAAAACATTCAGTACTTC.

This clonotype was seen ten or more times. V gene TRBV27 combines with J gene TRBJ2-1, with D unclear. V was trimmed by 4 bases and J by 6 bases, leaving 4 bases between them. Germline CDR1 is MNHEY and CDR2 is SMNVEV (reference sequence). The CDR3 covers 11 residues. The CDR3 DNA reads as TGTGCCAGCAGTTACTTCAATGAGCAGTTCTTC. Amino acids: CASSYFNEQFF.

This clonotype was found many times. The rearrangement links TRBV20-1 to TRBJ2-7, with D perhaps TRBD1 or TRBD2 (5 bases each). The ends were cut back, 1 base at V and 1 base at J, with 14 bases in the middle. Germline CDR1 DFQATT, CDR2 SNEGSKA (reference sequence). This CDR3 has 15 amino acids. Here the CDR3 DNA reads TGCAGTGCTAGAGGTCCCGCAGGGAGATCCTACGAGCAGTACTTC. It translates to CSARGPAGRSYEQYF.

This clonotype has at least ten counts. The V call is TRBV29-1, the J call TRBJ2-3; unclear D gene. V lost 1 base, J lost 0 bases, and 8 bases lay in between. The CDR3 is 14 residues long. The V gene's germline CDR1 is SQVTM and CDR2 ANQGSEA. Here the CDR3 reads CSVEGWASTDTQYF. The CDR3 DNA reads as TGCAGCGTTGAAGGCTGGGCAAGCACAGATACGCAGTATTTT.

The sample holds many counts of this clonotype. The CDR3 is CSASGLVPDTQYF. The DNA for the CDR3 is TGCAGTGCTAGTGGGCTAGTTCCAGATACGCAGTATTTT. This chain joins TRBV20-1 and TRBJ2-3; D remains ambiguous. The CDR3 runs 13 residues. Germline-derived CDR1 and CDR2 are DFQATT and SNEGSKA (reference sequence). Trimming cost V 3 bases and J 4 bases, with 11 bases left between them.

This clonotype was detected many times. The gene calls are TRBV9 and TRBJ2-1; maybe TRBD1 (5 bases). Trimming took 3 bases from V and 1 from J, leaving 17 bases between them. CDR3 size: 17 residues. CDR1 SGDLS and CDR2 YYNGEE come from the germline V gene. The CDR3 here is CASSESPGSPSYNEQFF. In nucleotides, the CDR3 is TGTGCCAGCAGCGAAAGTCCAGGGTCCCCTTCCTACAATGAGCAGTTCTTC.

This clonotype was seen repeatedly, ten times or more. V and J are TRBV28 and TRBJ1-4; D is unclear. The germline V and J ends were trimmed by 6 bases and 0 bases, with 14 bases remaining between them. The CDR3 covers 16 residues. Germline CDR1 MDHEN, CDR2 SYDVKM. In DNA, the CDR3 is TGTGCCAGCAGCACCCAATGGGGTACAACTAATGAAAAACTGTTTTTT. It codes for CASSTQWGTTNEKLFF.